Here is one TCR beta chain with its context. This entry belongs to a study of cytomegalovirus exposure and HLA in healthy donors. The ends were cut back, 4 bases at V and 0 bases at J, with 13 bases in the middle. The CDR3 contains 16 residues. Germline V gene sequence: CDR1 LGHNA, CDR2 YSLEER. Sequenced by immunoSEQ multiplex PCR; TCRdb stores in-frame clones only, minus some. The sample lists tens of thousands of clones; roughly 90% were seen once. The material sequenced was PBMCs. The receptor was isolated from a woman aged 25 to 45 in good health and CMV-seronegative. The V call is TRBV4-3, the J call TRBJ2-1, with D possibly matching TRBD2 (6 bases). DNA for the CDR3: TGCGCCAGCAGCCCCGGTCGGGGGAGCTCCTACAATGAGCAGTTCTTC. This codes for CASSPGRGSSYNEQFF.